This T cell receptor beta chain was recorded in a study of blood T cell repertoires in COVID-19. Study as a whole: The United States, Italy and Spain were the sources of the acute and convalescent COVID-19 samples.

The CDR3 runs to 18 residues. The germline V gene has CDR1 SEHNR and CDR2 FQNEAQ (reference sequence). Unmatched junction bases numbered 9, after V lost 0 bases and J lost 4 bases. Authors' methods: Reference gene primer amplification in the assay estimated nucleated cell counts. Only in-frame clones appear in the TCRdb table, and some are missing; sequencing was by immunoSEQ multiplex PCR. D and trimming were read from the DNA, whereas the V and J calls and clone size are those reported in that table. Of fewer than 200,000 clones listed, approximately 81% are singletons. The sample consisted of PBMCs or T cells enriched from blood (not recorded which). The receptor was isolated from a woman aged 40 to 50 with acute COVID-19. The chain employs TRBV7-9 and TRBJ2-1; the match to TRBD1 covers 10 bases. CDR3 coding DNA: TGTGCCAGCAGCTTAGCTGGGGGCCGGGACAGGGGATACAATGAGCAGTTCTTC. Amino acids: CASSLAGGRDRGYNEQFF. Full variable domain (missing parts from reference TRBV7-9 and TRBJ2-1): DTGVSQNPRHKITKRGQNVTFRCDPISEHNRLYWYRQTLGQGPEFLTYFQNEAQLEKSRLLSDRFSAERPKGSFSTLEIQRTEQGDSAMYLCASSLAGGRDRGYNEQFFGPGTRLTVL.